The rows below give T cell receptor beta chains drawn from one sample of a study of blood T cell repertoires in COVID-19. Measured with immunoSEQ multiplex PCR; TCRdb has only the in-frame clones, and not every one. The sample lists some 130,000 clones; about four fifths were seen once. Sequenced sample: peripheral blood. All receptors come from a woman aged 60 to 75 with active or convalescent COVID-19. Each CDR3 is given with its conserved first and last residue. D genes are given only for firm matches. Rows may omit the clone size; those that give it use once, few, many or a size class.

clone_size j_call d_call v_call cdr3_aa cdr3_nt
- TRBJ2-1 - TRBV10-2 CASSPGVGVGRNEQFF TGCGCCAGCAGTCCCGGTGTGGGAGTTGGTAGGAATGAGCAGTTCTTC
- TRBJ1-4 - TRBV2 CASSGQALTNEKLFF TGTGCCAGCAGTGGACAGGCCCTCACTAATGAAAAACTGTTTTTT
- TRBJ2-7 - TRBV5-4 CASSSPYEQYF TGTGCCAGCAGCTCTCCCTACGAGCAGTACTTC
- TRBJ2-5 TRBD1 TRBV9 CASSAGQGARMETQYF TGTGCCAGCAGCGCCGGACAGGGGGCGCGGATGGAGACCCAGTACTTC
- TRBJ2-7 - TRBV3-1/TRBV3-2 CASSQGTHLSYEQYF TGTGCCAGCAGCCAAGGGACACATCTCTCCTACGAGCAGTACTTC
- TRBJ1-1 - TRBV7-2 CASSFSQGGTEAFF TGTGCCAGCAGCTTTTCTCAGGGTGGCACTGAAGCTTTCTTT
once TRBJ2-3 - TRBV18 CASSRDSYTDTQYF TGTGCCAGCTCACGGGACTCTTACACAGATACGCAGTATTTT
- TRBJ2-3 - TRBV27 CASSLRGGDATQYF TGTGCCAGCAGTTTAAGGGGGGGGGACGCTACGCAGTATTTT
- TRBJ1-1 TRBD1 TRBV7-2 CASSFSRGVNTEAFF TGTGCCAGCAGCTTCAGCAGGGGGGTGAACACTGAAGCTTTCTTT
once TRBJ2-1 TRBD2 TRBV7-8 CASSLAELASNEQFF TGTGCCAGCAGCTTAGCAGAACTAGCGAGCAATGAGCAGTTCTTC
- TRBJ1-2 TRBD1 TRBV7-9 CASSSILRGKDYGYTF TGTGCCAGCAGCTCCATTCTCAGGGGGAAGGACTATGGCTACACCTTC
once TRBJ1-1 - TRBV28 CASSLWAPTGAEAFF TGTGCCAGCAGTTTATGGGCCCCGACAGGCGCTGAAGCTTTCTTT
- TRBJ2-2 TRBD2 TRBV5-1 CASSSASGGAGTGELFF TGCGCCAGCAGCTCCGCTAGCGGGGGGGCGGGCACCGGGGAGCTGTTTTTT
- TRBJ1-3 - TRBV3-1/TRBV3-2 CASSSDFRGRNTIYF TGTGCCAGCAGCTCTGACTTCAGGGGCAGAAACACCATATATTTT
few TRBJ2-7 - TRBV3-1/TRBV3-2 CASSLAERADEQYF TGTGCCAGCAGCCTAGCGGAACGGGCAGATGAGCAGTACTTC
- TRBJ1-6 - TRBV5-5 CASSLGEGENSPLHF TGTGCCAGCAGCCTGGGGGAGGGTGAGAATTCACCCCTCCACTTT
- TRBJ2-5 TRBD2 TRBV5-1 CASSLVGAGGLQETQYF TGCGCCAGCAGCTTGGTTGGAGCGGGGGGCCTACAAGAGACCCAGTACTTC
once TRBJ1-3 TRBD1 TRBV27 CASTPYRGYAGNTIYF TGTGCCAGCACCCCATACAGGGGGTACGCTGGAAACACCATATATTTT
few TRBJ1-5 TRBD1 TRBV30 CAWSGQGKPQHF TGTGCCTGGAGTGGACAGGGTAAGCCCCAGCATTTT
- TRBJ1-3 - TRBV5-1 CASSLDRAGSGNTIYF TGCGCCAGCAGCTTGGACAGGGCAGGGTCTGGAAACACCATATATTTT
- TRBJ1-6 - TRBV7-7 CASSRDSDSPLHF TGTGCCAGCAGCCGGGACTCTGATTCACCCCTCCACTTT
- TRBJ1-5 TRBD1 TRBV29-1 CSVRTQGGSNQPQHF TGCAGCGTTCGTACACAGGGGGGAAGCAATCAGCCCCAGCATTTT
- TRBJ2-1 TRBD1 TRBV2 CASSEAGTGVILIEQFF TGTGCCAGCAGTGAAGCCGGGACAGGGGTTATCTTGATTGAGCAGTTCTTC
once TRBJ2-7 TRBD2 TRBV5-8 CASSFSGTLYEQYF TGTGCCAGCAGCTTTAGCGGGACCCTCTACGAGCAGTACTTC
- TRBJ2-2 - TRBV7-2 CASSLSPLASNGELFF TGTGCCAGCAGCTTAAGCCCTCTAGCGAGCAACGGGGAGCTGTTTTTT
- TRBJ2-7 - TRBV29-1 CSVELADAYEQYF TGCAGCGTTGAATTAGCGGACGCCTACGAGCAGTACTTC
- TRBJ2-1 TRBD2 TRBV9 CASSVGASGGNEQFF TGTGCCAGCAGCGTAGGGGCTAGCGGGGGCAATGAGCAGTTCTTC
- TRBJ1-5 - TRBV28 CASSAAGGGHQPQHF TGTGCCAGCAGTGCCGCCGGAGGAGGCCATCAGCCCCAGCATTTT
- TRBJ1-3 - TRBV28 CASSPLGVGGNTIYF TGTGCCAGCAGCCCTTTGGGAGTAGGTGGAAACACCATATATTTT
- TRBJ1-2 TRBD1 TRBV19 CASSKGQAYYGYTF TGTGCCAGTAGTAAGGGACAGGCTTACTATGGCTACACCTTC
- TRBJ1-1 - TRBV2 CASSAGGFTEAFF TGTGCCAGCAGTGCCGGTGGTTTCACTGAAGCTTTCTTT
- TRBJ1-2 - TRBV6-5 CASVPDLPYTF TGTGCCAGCGTCCCGGACTTGCCCTACACCTTC
once TRBJ1-1 - TRBV28 CASSPDMNTEAFF TGTGCCAGCAGTCCGGACATGAACACTGAAGCTTTCTTT
- TRBJ1-2 TRBD1 TRBV27 CASSRRDREYGYTF TGTGCCAGCAGTCGCCGGGACAGGGAGTATGGCTACACCTTC
- TRBJ2-7 - TRBV6-2/TRBV6-3 CASSYGGRTGGDEQYF TGTGCCAGCAGTTACGGTGGCAGGACGGGGGGCGACGAGCAGTACTTC
- TRBJ2-1 TRBD2 TRBV11-1 CASSLAPRGGGPYEQFF TGTGCCAGCAGCTTAGCGCCCCGAGGCGGGGGACCCTATGAGCAGTTCTTC
- TRBJ1-1 TRBD1 TRBV30 CAWSVHRGNTEAFF TGTGCCTGGAGCGTTCACAGGGGGAACACTGAAGCTTTCTTT
few TRBJ1-4 TRBD1 TRBV7-2 CASSLVDRFATNEKLFF TGTGCCAGCAGCTTAGTGGACAGGTTTGCAACTAATGAAAAACTGTTTTTT
- TRBJ1-2 - TRBV11-2 CASRKDQAYGYTF TGTGCCAGCAGGAAGGATCAGGCCTATGGCTACACCTTC
- TRBJ1-5 - TRBV2 CASSVSGSNQPQHF TGTGCCAGCAGTGTGTCAGGAAGCAATCAGCCCCAGCATTTT
once TRBJ1-1 - TRBV6-5 CASSSPRGSWTEAFF TGTGCCAGCAGTTCCCCAAGGGGATCCTGGACTGAAGCTTTCTTT
- TRBJ1-6 - TRBV9 CASSVGSSSYNSPLHF TGTGCCAGCAGCGTAGGGTCGAGCTCCTATAATTCACCCCTCCACTTT
- TRBJ2-7 TRBD2 TRBV28 CASSSGLAGGYEQYF TGTGCCAGCAGTTCGGGACTAGCGGGAGGCTACGAGCAGTACTTC
- TRBJ1-2 - TRBV28 CASSLLRPKTYGYTF TGTGCCAGCAGTTTGCTCAGGCCGAAGACCTATGGCTACACCTTC
- TRBJ2-1 TRBD2 TRBV3-1/TRBV3-2 CASSDPGLAGDEQFF TGTGCCAGCAGCGATCCGGGACTAGCGGGGGATGAGCAGTTCTTC
- TRBJ1-1 - TRBV7-9 CASRNREGNTEAFF TGTGCCAGCAGAAACAGGGAGGGGAACACTGAAGCTTTCTTT
- TRBJ2-2 TRBD2 TRBV7-2 CASSPPGLRGGELFF TGTGCCAGCAGCCCCCCGGGACTAAGGGGCGGGGAGCTGTTTTTT